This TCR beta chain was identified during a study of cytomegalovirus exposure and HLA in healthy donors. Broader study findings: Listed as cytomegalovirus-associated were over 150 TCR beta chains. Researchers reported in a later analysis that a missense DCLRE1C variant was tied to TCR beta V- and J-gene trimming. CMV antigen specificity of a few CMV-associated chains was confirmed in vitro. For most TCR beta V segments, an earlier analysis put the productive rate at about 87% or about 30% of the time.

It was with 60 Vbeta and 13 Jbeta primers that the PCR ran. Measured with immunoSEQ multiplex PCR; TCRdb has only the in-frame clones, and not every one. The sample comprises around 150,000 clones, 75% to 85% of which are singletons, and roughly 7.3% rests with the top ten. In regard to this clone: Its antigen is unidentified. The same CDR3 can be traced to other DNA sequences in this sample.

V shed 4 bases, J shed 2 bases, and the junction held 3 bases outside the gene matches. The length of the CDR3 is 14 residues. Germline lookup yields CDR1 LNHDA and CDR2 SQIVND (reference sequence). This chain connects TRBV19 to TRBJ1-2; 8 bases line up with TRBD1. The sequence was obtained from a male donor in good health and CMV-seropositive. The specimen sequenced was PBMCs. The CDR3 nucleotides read TGTGCCAGTAGTACGGACAGGGAGAACTATGGCTACACCTTC. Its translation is CASSTDRENYGYTF. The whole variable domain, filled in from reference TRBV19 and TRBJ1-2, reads DGGITQSPKYLFRKEGQNVTLSCEQNLNHDAMYWYRQDPGQGLRLIYYSQIVNDFQKGDIAEGYSVSREKKESFPLTVTSAQKNPTAFYLCASSTDRENYGYTFGSGTRLTVV.